Listed below are T cell receptor beta chains from one sample, sequenced in a study of beta chain features in type 1 diabetes. TCRdb keeps only in-frame clones here, not all; method: immunoSEQ multiplex PCR. The table has some 150,000 clones, about 13% seen once. The material sequenced was central memory CD4+ T cells from blood. The receptors here all came from a man aged 18 to 29 with type 1 diabetes. Both conserved end residues are part of each CDR3. The D gene is left open where the match is weak. Size is omitted from some rows. Given values are once, few, many or a class for expanded clones.

j_call d_call clone_size v_call cdr3_aa
TRBJ2-2 - few TRBV29-1 CSVGQNTGELFF
TRBJ2-5 - - TRBV5-1 CASSLEQEQETQYF
TRBJ1-3 - few TRBV30 CAWSPGTGNTIYF
TRBJ2-5 - - TRBV2 CASSESGIGTQYF
TRBJ1-5 - few TRBV5-1 CASSLEGKNQPQHF
TRBJ2-3 - - TRBV5-1 CASSQGGDPGDTQYF
TRBJ2-2 - few TRBV5-6 CASLWAAETGELFF
TRBJ2-3 - - TRBV19 CASSPAGPDTQYF
TRBJ2-7 TRBD2 few TRBV5-1 CASSLRAGAPYEQYF
TRBJ1-1 - - TRBV19 CASSSWVDTEAFF
TRBJ2-1 TRBD2 - TRBV5-1 CASSTQTSGGYNEQFF
TRBJ2-3 - - TRBV9 CASSVGPSTDTQYF
TRBJ2-1 - few TRBV2 CASSDFWDEQFF
TRBJ1-6 TRBD1 few TRBV7-2 CASSFRGTANSPLHF
TRBJ2-5 - many TRBV14 CASSQDILLYF
TRBJ2-7 TRBD1 few TRBV6-5 CASSYSGTVSYEQYF
TRBJ2-7 - - TRBV4-1 CASSQDGPSGQYF
TRBJ2-2 - few TRBV10-3 CAITGENTGELFF
TRBJ1-4 - - TRBV11-3 CASTRGWGEEKLFF
TRBJ2-1 - few TRBV7-6 CASSRSVGNEQFF
TRBJ1-2 - - TRBV29-1 CSVEGGSYGYTF
TRBJ2-1 - - TRBV29-1 CSVGAFEQFF